This is a list of T cell receptor beta chains from one sample in a study of shared clonotypes between healthy human individuals. Method: immunoSEQ multiplex PCR; TCRdb's copy keeps in-frame clones and lacks some. The table records hundreds of thousands of clones, roughly nine tenths of them present only once. The sequencing input was naive CD8+ T cells sorted from blood. These receptors came from a man under 40 in good health. Each CDR3 is given with its conserved first and last residue. D genes are given only for firm matches. Clone sizes are given selectively: once, few, many, or a class where the clone is expanded.

clone_size: once; d_call: TRBD1; v_call: TRBV5-1; j_call: TRBJ2-7; cdr3_nt: TGCGCCAGCAGCTTGATGTGGGACAGGGGACGATCCTACGAGCAGTACTTC; cdr3_aa: CASSLMWDRGRSYEQYF
clone_size: -; d_call: -; v_call: TRBV11-2; j_call: TRBJ2-3; cdr3_nt: TGTGCCAGCAGCTTAGCTTTACAGGAAGCCACAGATACGCAGTATTTT; cdr3_aa: CASSLALQEATDTQYF
clone_size: -; d_call: -; v_call: TRBV4-2; j_call: TRBJ2-7; cdr3_nt: TGTGCCAGCAGCCCCCTGCAGGACACCTACGAGCAGTACTTC; cdr3_aa: CASSPLQDTYEQYF
clone_size: once; d_call: -; v_call: TRBV28; j_call: TRBJ2-7; cdr3_nt: TGTGCCAGCAGTGCAACTACGCCCTACGAGCAGTACTTC; cdr3_aa: CASSATTPYEQYF
clone_size: -; d_call: TRBD1; v_call: TRBV9; j_call: TRBJ2-3; cdr3_nt: TGTGCCAGCAGTACGACAGGGCGGAGCACAGATACGCAGTATTTT; cdr3_aa: CASSTTGRSTDTQYF
clone_size: -; d_call: -; v_call: TRBV27; j_call: TRBJ1-5; cdr3_nt: TGTGCCAGCAGTTTAGGCAGGGAACAGCCCCAGCATTTT; cdr3_aa: CASSLGREQPQHF
clone_size: -; d_call: -; v_call: TRBV5-6; j_call: TRBJ1-1; cdr3_nt: TGTGCCAGCAGCTTATCTGCTGGGGCCACTGAAGCTTTCTTT; cdr3_aa: CASSLSAGATEAFF
clone_size: -; d_call: -; v_call: TRBV11-3; j_call: TRBJ2-7; cdr3_nt: TGTGCCAGCAGCTTAGATAATGACTACGAGCAGTACTTC; cdr3_aa: CASSLDNDYEQYF
clone_size: -; d_call: -; v_call: TRBV28; j_call: TRBJ1-5; cdr3_nt: TGTGCCAGCAGCTTCGAGGGGGTAAGGGATCAGCCCCAGCATTTT; cdr3_aa: CASSFEGVRDQPQHF
clone_size: -; d_call: -; v_call: TRBV6-5; j_call: TRBJ2-7; cdr3_nt: TGTGCCAGCAGGACCGGGAACCTCTACGAGCAGTACTTC; cdr3_aa: CASRTGNLYEQYF
clone_size: -; d_call: -; v_call: TRBV7-6; j_call: TRBJ2-1; cdr3_nt: TGTGCCAGCAGCTTAGCGGTGAATGAGCAGTTCTTC; cdr3_aa: CASSLAVNEQFF
clone_size: -; d_call: -; v_call: TRBV27; j_call: TRBJ2-1; cdr3_nt: TGTGCCAGCAGCACAGGGCTTGATGAGCAGTTCTTC; cdr3_aa: CASSTGLDEQFF
clone_size: -; d_call: TRBD2; v_call: TRBV5-6; j_call: TRBJ2-2; cdr3_nt: TGTGCCAGCAGCTTAGTATATAGGGGAGCGGGAAATTCGGAGCTGTTTTTT; cdr3_aa: CASSLVYRGAGNSELFF
clone_size: -; d_call: -; v_call: TRBV11-2; j_call: TRBJ2-1; cdr3_nt: TGTGCCAGCAGCGGACAGCTGGAGAGCTCCTACAATGAGCAGTTCTTC; cdr3_aa: CASSGQLESSYNEQFF
clone_size: -; d_call: -; v_call: TRBV15; j_call: TRBJ2-1; cdr3_nt: TGTGCCACCAGCAGAGCGGATAGCTCCTACAATGAGCAGTTCTTC; cdr3_aa: CATSRADSSYNEQFF
clone_size: once; d_call: -; v_call: TRBV5-6; j_call: TRBJ2-7; cdr3_nt: TGTGCCAGCAGCATCCGGGACTTACATAGATCGCAGTACTTC; cdr3_aa: CASSIRDLHRSQYF
clone_size: -; d_call: TRBD1; v_call: TRBV7-8; j_call: TRBJ2-2; cdr3_nt: TGTGCCAGCAGCCACGGACAGGGGGTAGCCGGGGAGCTGTTTTTT; cdr3_aa: CASSHGQGVAGELFF
clone_size: -; d_call: TRBD1; v_call: TRBV5-5; j_call: TRBJ2-2; cdr3_nt: TGTGCCAGCAGCTTACCCGGGACAGGGCTCGGGGAGCTGTTTTTT; cdr3_aa: CASSLPGTGLGELFF
clone_size: -; d_call: -; v_call: TRBV7-9; j_call: TRBJ2-1; cdr3_nt: TGTGCCAGCAGCACGGGAGTTGAGCAGTTCTTC; cdr3_aa: CASSTGVEQFF
clone_size: -; d_call: TRBD1; v_call: TRBV30; j_call: TRBJ2-7; cdr3_nt: TGTGCCTGGAGTTTCCCTGACAGGGTCCTGGACGAGCAGTACTTC; cdr3_aa: CAWSFPDRVLDEQYF
clone_size: -; d_call: -; v_call: TRBV7-9; j_call: TRBJ2-1; cdr3_nt: TGTGCCAGCAGCCAGACGGGTCCTAGCTCCTACAATGAGCAGTTCTTC; cdr3_aa: CASSQTGPSSYNEQFF
clone_size: -; d_call: -; v_call: TRBV7-9; j_call: TRBJ2-7; cdr3_nt: TGTGCCAGCAGCTTAGGGGAAGGGGAATCTCGAGGATTC; cdr3_aa: CASSLGEGESRGF
clone_size: once; d_call: -; v_call: TRBV6-5; j_call: TRBJ2-1; cdr3_nt: TGTGCCAGCGGAGGGACACAAATCAATGAGCAGTTCTTC; cdr3_aa: CASGGTQINEQFF
clone_size: once; d_call: TRBD1; v_call: TRBV28; j_call: TRBJ1-5; cdr3_nt: TGTGCCAGCAGTTTTCCCCAGACAGGGTATAGCAATCAGCCCCAGCATTTT; cdr3_aa: CASSFPQTGYSNQPQHF
clone_size: -; d_call: -; v_call: TRBV28; j_call: TRBJ2-7; cdr3_nt: TGTGCCAGCAGTTTTTGGGCTCAGACCACCTACGAGCAGTACTTC; cdr3_aa: CASSFWAQTTYEQYF
clone_size: -; d_call: -; v_call: TRBV6-5; j_call: TRBJ2-7; cdr3_nt: TGTGCCAGCAGTTACTCCAGCTCCTACGAGCAGTACTTC; cdr3_aa: CASSYSSSYEQYF
clone_size: -; d_call: -; v_call: TRBV5-1; j_call: TRBJ1-1; cdr3_nt: TGCGCCAGCAGCTTGGCCAGGGGAGGGACTGAAGCTTTCTTT; cdr3_aa: CASSLARGGTEAFF
clone_size: -; d_call: -; v_call: TRBV29-1; j_call: TRBJ1-4; cdr3_nt: TGCAGCGTTGAATTCACCGGGGCAAATGAAAAACTGTTTTTT; cdr3_aa: CSVEFTGANEKLFF
clone_size: -; d_call: -; v_call: TRBV5-1; j_call: TRBJ2-2; cdr3_nt: TGCGCCAGCAGCTTGCAGCCTGGTACGAACACCGGGGAGCTGTTTTTT; cdr3_aa: CASSLQPGTNTGELFF
clone_size: few; d_call: -; v_call: TRBV5-4; j_call: TRBJ2-7; cdr3_nt: TGTGCCAGCATCCAAGGGGTCGAGCAGTACTTC; cdr3_aa: CASIQGVEQYF
clone_size: -; d_call: -; v_call: TRBV7-9; j_call: TRBJ2-1; cdr3_nt: TGTGCCAGCAGCCGTGAGGGCGGGGCCGGGGTACACAATGAGCAGTTCTTC; cdr3_aa: CASSREGGAGVHNEQFF
clone_size: -; d_call: TRBD1; v_call: TRBV19; j_call: TRBJ2-7; cdr3_nt: TGTGCCAGTAGCCCCGCCGGGACAGGGTCCTACGAGCAGTACTTC; cdr3_aa: CASSPAGTGSYEQYF
clone_size: -; d_call: TRBD1; v_call: TRBV7-9; j_call: TRBJ2-2; cdr3_nt: TGTGCCAGCAGCTTAGCGACAGGGACCGGGGAGCTGTTTTTT; cdr3_aa: CASSLATGTGELFF
clone_size: -; d_call: -; v_call: TRBV27; j_call: TRBJ2-7; cdr3_nt: TGTGCCAGCAGTCGCGGTGACGGTACGACCTACGAGCAGTACTTC; cdr3_aa: CASSRGDGTTYEQYF
clone_size: once; d_call: -; v_call: TRBV27; j_call: TRBJ1-5; cdr3_nt: TGTGCCAGCAGTTTTCTGTCAGAGGGCAGGAGCAATCAGCCCCAGCATTTT; cdr3_aa: CASSFLSEGRSNQPQHF
clone_size: -; d_call: -; v_call: TRBV10-2; j_call: TRBJ2-1; cdr3_nt: TGCGCCAGCAGTGCAGGCAGGGTTGGCTACAATGAGCAGTTCTTC; cdr3_aa: CASSAGRVGYNEQFF
clone_size: -; d_call: -; v_call: TRBV5-1; j_call: TRBJ2-1; cdr3_nt: TGCGCCAGCAGCTTGGCTGACAGGCCCAATGAGCAGTTCTTC; cdr3_aa: CASSLADRPNEQFF
clone_size: -; d_call: -; v_call: TRBV4-1; j_call: TRBJ2-7; cdr3_nt: TGCGCCAGCAGCCAAGTACTCGGAGTTCAGGGGCTTTACAACGAGCAGTACTTC; cdr3_aa: CASSQVLGVQGLYNEQYF
clone_size: -; d_call: TRBD1; v_call: TRBV7-9; j_call: TRBJ1-2; cdr3_nt: TGTGCCAGCAGCTGGGGACAGGACTCTAGCTATGGCTACACCTTC; cdr3_aa: CASSWGQDSSYGYTF
clone_size: once; d_call: -; v_call: TRBV6-6; j_call: TRBJ2-2; cdr3_nt: TGTGCCAGCAGTTATCAAGCCGGCACCGGGGAGCTGTTTTTT; cdr3_aa: CASSYQAGTGELFF
clone_size: -; d_call: TRBD2; v_call: TRBV4-1; j_call: TRBJ2-1; cdr3_nt: TGCGCCAGCAGCCAAGAGATGCGGGGACTAGCGGACTCCTACAATGAGCAGTTCTTC; cdr3_aa: CASSQEMRGLADSYNEQFF
clone_size: -; d_call: -; v_call: TRBV7-2; j_call: TRBJ2-3; cdr3_nt: TGTGCCAGCAGCGCCCCAGGCGGGTGGGTCACAGATACGCAGTATTTT; cdr3_aa: CASSAPGGWVTDTQYF
clone_size: -; d_call: -; v_call: TRBV27; j_call: TRBJ1-4; cdr3_nt: TGTGCCAGCAGACAGGGAGGCGAAAAACTGTTTTTT; cdr3_aa: CASRQGGEKLFF
clone_size: -; d_call: TRBD1; v_call: TRBV28; j_call: TRBJ1-1; cdr3_nt: TGTGCCAGCAGCCTTGGGCAGGGGGCGAACACTGAAGCTTTCTTT; cdr3_aa: CASSLGQGANTEAFF
clone_size: -; d_call: -; v_call: TRBV9; j_call: TRBJ2-2; cdr3_nt: TGTGCCAGCAGCGGTAACACCGGGGAGCTGTTTTTT; cdr3_aa: CASSGNTGELFF
clone_size: -; d_call: TRBD1; v_call: TRBV11-2; j_call: TRBJ2-7; cdr3_nt: TGTGCCAGCAGCCGCCGAGTAAGGACAGGCGCCTACGAGCAGTACTTC; cdr3_aa: CASSRRVRTGAYEQYF
clone_size: -; d_call: -; v_call: TRBV7-9; j_call: TRBJ1-1; cdr3_nt: TGTGCCAGCAGCTTAAACACGAACACTGAAGCTTTCTTT; cdr3_aa: CASSLNTNTEAFF
clone_size: -; d_call: TRBD2; v_call: TRBV6-6; j_call: TRBJ2-3; cdr3_nt: TGTGCCAGCAGTCTTCCTGCGGGAGGGTCGGATACGCAGTATTTT; cdr3_aa: CASSLPAGGSDTQYF
clone_size: -; d_call: -; v_call: TRBV27; j_call: TRBJ2-7; cdr3_nt: TGTGCCAGCAGTTTAGGGCAGGCCGGCTACGAGCAGTACTTC; cdr3_aa: CASSLGQAGYEQYF
clone_size: few; d_call: TRBD2; v_call: TRBV2; j_call: TRBJ2-1; cdr3_nt: TGTGCCAGCAGTGAGGACGGAGGGACTAGCAATGAGCAGTTCTTC; cdr3_aa: CASSEDGGTSNEQFF
clone_size: -; d_call: -; v_call: TRBV29-1; j_call: TRBJ2-1; cdr3_nt: TGCAGCGCTGATCCGAAGGACAGCGGGGACGTCTACAATGAGCAGTTCTTC; cdr3_aa: CSADPKDSGDVYNEQFF
clone_size: -; d_call: -; v_call: TRBV28; j_call: TRBJ2-1; cdr3_nt: TGTGCCAGCAGTCACCTCAGGACCGTATGGAATGAGCAGTTCTTC; cdr3_aa: CASSHLRTVWNEQFF
clone_size: -; d_call: -; v_call: TRBV19; j_call: TRBJ2-3; cdr3_nt: TGTGCCAGTAGTCCCTCAACTACTAGCACCAGCACAGATACGCAGTATTTT; cdr3_aa: CASSPSTTSTSTDTQYF
clone_size: -; d_call: TRBD2; v_call: TRBV19; j_call: TRBJ2-7; cdr3_nt: TGTGCCAGTAGTTGGAATAGCGGGAGTTCTTACGAGCAGTACTTC; cdr3_aa: CASSWNSGSSYEQYF
clone_size: once; d_call: TRBD2; v_call: TRBV7-3; j_call: TRBJ2-5; cdr3_nt: TGTGCCAGCAGCATAGGGACTAGCGGTCAACAAGAGACCCAGTACTTC; cdr3_aa: CASSIGTSGQQETQYF
clone_size: -; d_call: TRBD2; v_call: TRBV4-1; j_call: TRBJ2-7; cdr3_nt: TGCGCCAGCAGCCAATATGGGGCTAGCGGGAGGTACGAGCAGTACTTC; cdr3_aa: CASSQYGASGRYEQYF
clone_size: once; d_call: TRBD2; v_call: TRBV7-9; j_call: TRBJ2-7; cdr3_nt: TGTGCCAGCAGCGGCAGGACTAGCGGGAGGGCCGGGTACGAGCAGTACTTC; cdr3_aa: CASSGRTSGRAGYEQYF
clone_size: -; d_call: -; v_call: TRBV27; j_call: TRBJ1-2; cdr3_nt: TGTGCCAGCAGTTTCCAGACGGGAAACTATGGCTACACCTTC; cdr3_aa: CASSFQTGNYGYTF
clone_size: -; d_call: -; v_call: TRBV28; j_call: TRBJ2-1; cdr3_nt: TGTGCCAGCAGGACCATTCGCGGCAATGAGCAGTTCTTC; cdr3_aa: CASRTIRGNEQFF
clone_size: -; d_call: -; v_call: TRBV18; j_call: TRBJ2-5; cdr3_nt: TGTGCCAGCTCACCACCGGAGGAGGGTCCGGAGACCCAGTACTTC; cdr3_aa: CASSPPEEGPETQYF